This T cell receptor (beta chain) was identified during a study of technical replicates of blood from several donors. Per the germline V gene, CDR1 is SGHTA and CDR2 is FQGTGA. The CDR3 consists of 16 residues. V was shortened by 1 base and J by 0 bases, with 9 bases between the two germline ends. Using immunoSEQ multiplex PCR, the repertoire was profiled, and TCRdb retains in-frame clones only, with some absent. The table has approximately 76,000 clones, about 91% seen once. The sample comprised T cells isolated from PBMCs. The V gene is TRBV7-3, the J gene TRBJ2-2, with D perhaps TRBD2 (6 bases). The source is a human donor in good health. CDR3 loop: CASSLNGGANTGELFF. The CDR3 DNA reads TGTGCCAGCAGCTTAAACGGGGGAGCGAACACCGGGGAGCTGTTTTTT.